What follows describes a single TCR beta chain. This sample was included in a study of blood T cell repertoires in COVID-19. In the study overall: Sites across the United States, Italy and Spain contributed samples from acute and convalescent COVID-19.

From germline, CDR1 is SGHAT and CDR2 FQNNGV. The CDR3 loop spans 16 amino acids. Losses at the gene ends were 6 bases for V and 4 bases for J; bases not matched to a gene: 10. This table comes from immunoSEQ multiplex PCR, and its TCRdb copy is limited to in-frame clones, with some not included. The table lists under 130,000 clones, about 90% of them singletons, with approximately 3.5% in the top ten. This receptor was taken from a human donor in a cohort sampled during active COVID-19. Sequencing was done on a sample of peripheral blood. The rearrangement joins TRBV11-2 to TRBJ2-2; TRBD1 agrees at 8 bases. The chain's CDR3 is CASRTQGARGTGELFF. CDR3 bases: TGTGCCAGCAGAACTCAGGGGGCGCGGGGCACCGGGGAGCTGTTTTTT.